Listed below are T cell receptor beta chains from one sample, sequenced in a study of blood T cell repertoires in COVID-19. TCRdb's table, derived via immunoSEQ multiplex PCR, lists solely in-frame clones and lacks some. The data show about 100,000 clones, 87% seen once. Sequenced material: peripheral blood. These receptors came from a woman in her fifties or sixties with COVID-19, enrolled during active disease. Both conserved end residues are part of each CDR3. D genes are given only for firm matches. A clone size is listed for some rows: how often the clone was seen (once, few, many), or a class if it is expanded.

D	V	J	size	CDR3	DNA
TRBD2	TRBV7-2	TRBJ2-1	few	CASSLTREGLNEQFF	TGTGCCAGCAGCTTAACCCGGGAGGGTCTGAATGAGCAGTTCTTC
-	TRBV27	TRBJ2-3	-	CASSLFQGPDTQYF	TGTGCCAGCAGTTTATTTCAGGGCCCAGATACGCAGTATTTT
TRBD2	TRBV7-3	TRBJ2-3	-	CASSLTLAGHTDTQYF	TGTGCCAGCAGCTTGACACTAGCGGGGCACACAGATACGCAGTATTTT
TRBD2	TRBV18	TRBJ2-2	once	CASSPTSGNTGELFF	TGTGCCAGCTCACCTACTAGCGGGAACACCGGGGAGCTGTTTTTT
-	TRBV24-1	TRBJ2-1	-	CATSGRGLSNEQFF	TGTGCCACCAGTGGTAGGGGGTTAAGCAATGAGCAGTTCTTC
TRBD1	TRBV13	TRBJ1-4	once	CASSRLGQGEKLFF	TGTGCCAGCAGCCGTTTGGGACAGGGAGAAAAACTGTTTTTT
-	TRBV24-1	TRBJ2-2	-	CATSDPGQNTGELFF	TGTGCCACCAGTGACCCCGGACAGAACACCGGGGAGCTGTTTTTT
-	TRBV15	TRBJ2-5	-	CATSRNPGETQYF	TGTGCCACCAGCAGAAATCCCGGGGAGACCCAGTACTTC
-	TRBV4-1	TRBJ1-5	-	CASSQVDSSPQHF	TGCGCCAGCAGCCAGGTAGACTCCTCGCCCCAGCATTTT
-	TRBV18	TRBJ2-5	-	CASSPGQGGETQYF	TGTGCCAGCTCACCAGGGCAGGGAGGCGAGACCCAGTACTTC
-	TRBV5-4	TRBJ1-2	once	CASSLRHRDVYGYTF	TGTGCCAGCAGCTTGAGGCACAGGGACGTCTATGGCTACACCTTC
-	TRBV19	TRBJ1-5	once	CASSLQTPNQPQHF	TGTGCCAGTAGTCTGCAGACACCCAATCAGCCCCAGCATTTT
-	TRBV3-1/TRBV3-2	TRBJ2-3	-	CASSLPGDTDTQYF	TGTGCCAGCAGCCTCCCCGGGGACACAGATACGCAGTATTTT
-	TRBV4-2	TRBJ1-5	-	CASSQGPGSNQPQHF	TGTGCCAGCAGCCAAGGTCCAGGTAGCAATCAGCCCCAGCATTTT
-	TRBV19	TRBJ2-3	-	CASRTGLRGITDTQYF	TGTGCCAGTAGGACAGGTTTGCGGGGGATCACAGATACGCAGTATTTT
TRBD1	TRBV3-1/TRBV3-2	TRBJ1-4	once	CASSLRDSEKLFF	TGTGCCAGCAGCCTCAGGGACAGTGAAAAACTGTTTTTT
-	TRBV10-3	TRBJ1-4	once	CAISEMIVTTNEKLFF	TGTGCCATCAGTGAGATGATAGTCACAACTAATGAAAAACTGTTTTTT
-	TRBV6-5	TRBJ1-5	-	CASSFSEDNQPQHF	TGTGCCAGCAGTTTCAGTGAGGACAATCAGCCCCAGCATTTT
TRBD2	TRBV5-1	TRBJ2-7	-	CASSYNLAGAYEQYF	TGCGCCAGCAGCTATAATCTAGCGGGGGCCTACGAGCAGTACTTC
-	TRBV5-4	TRBJ2-3	few	CASSLHGGATDTQYF	TGTGCCAGCAGCTTGCACGGAGGAGCAACAGATACGCAGTATTTT
TRBD1	TRBV7-9	TRBJ1-1	-	CASSLAARGREAFF	TGTGCCAGCAGCTTAGCGGCCAGGGGGCGGGAAGCTTTCTTT
-	TRBV30	TRBJ2-3	-	CAWSHDIHTDTQYF	TGTGCCTGGTCCCACGACATCCACACAGATACGCAGTATTTT
-	TRBV5-1	TRBJ1-2	-	CASSLDPVTVINYGYTF	TGCGCCAGCAGCTTGGATCCCGTGACAGTCATTAACTATGGCTACACCTTC
TRBD1	TRBV2	TRBJ2-5	-	CASSEDRTGGGSQETQYF	TGTGCCAGCAGTGAGGACAGGACAGGGGGCGGGAGTCAAGAGACCCAGTACTTC
-	TRBV9	TRBJ2-1	-	CASSSGVQQFF	TGTGCCAGCAGTTCAGGGGTCCAGCAGTTCTTC
TRBD1	TRBV19	TRBJ1-3	once	CASYPTGTGNTIYF	TGTGCCAGCTACCCGACAGGGACCGGAAACACCATATATTTT
TRBD1	TRBV19	TRBJ2-1	once	CASRGTGGNEQFF	TGTGCCAGTCGGGGGACAGGGGGCAATGAGCAGTTCTTC
TRBD1	TRBV5-6	TRBJ1-4	-	CASSPERQGGLEGEKLFF	TGTGCCAGCAGCCCAGAACGACAGGGGGGCCTCGAAGGGGAAAAACTGTTTTTT
TRBD1	TRBV12-5	TRBJ2-5	-	CASGLGPDRGQETQYF	TGTGCTAGTGGTTTGGGACCGGACAGGGGCCAAGAGACCCAGTACTTC
-	TRBV18	TRBJ1-4	-	CASSPGFTGNEKLFF	TGTGCCAGCTCACCCGGGTTCACAGGGAATGAAAAACTGTTTTTT
TRBD1	TRBV9	TRBJ1-1	-	CASSVAQGTEAFF	TGTGCCAGCAGCGTAGCACAGGGGACTGAAGCTTTCTTT
-	TRBV9	TRBJ2-4	-	CASSVDQGITAKNIQYF	TGTGCCAGCAGCGTAGATCAGGGAATTACAGCCAAAAACATTCAGTACTTC
-	TRBV5-1	TRBJ2-1	-	CASSLNWGDNEQFF	TGCGCCAGCAGCTTGAATTGGGGGGACAATGAGCAGTTCTTC
TRBD2	TRBV6-5	TRBJ2-1	-	CASSPTSDHEQFF	TGTGCCAGCAGCCCAACTAGCGACCATGAGCAGTTCTTC
TRBD2	TRBV28	TRBJ2-5	once	CASSGGLAGGRETQYF	TGTGCCAGCAGCGGAGGACTAGCGGGGGGTCGAGAGACCCAGTACTTC
TRBD2	TRBV2	TRBJ2-7	-	CASSAERGGYEQYF	TGTGCCAGCAGTGCTGAGCGGGGGGGGTACGAGCAGTACTTC
TRBD2	TRBV24-1	TRBJ2-3	-	CATRPSGTSTDTQYF	TGTGCCACCAGGCCTAGCGGGACTAGCACAGATACGCAGTATTTT
-	TRBV18	TRBJ2-3	-	CASSPLLFGQGRTDTQYF	TGTGCCAGCTCACCCCTCCTATTCGGCCAGGGTAGGACAGATACGCAGTATTTT
-	TRBV19	TRBJ1-3	-	CASSSGDSGNTIYF	TGTGCCAGTAGTAGCGGGGACTCTGGAAACACCATATATTTT
TRBD1	TRBV7-2	TRBJ1-6	-	CASSSRQGRGSPLHF	TGTGCCAGCAGCTCCAGACAGGGGAGAGGTTCACCCCTCCACTTT
-	TRBV6-4	TRBJ2-6	-	CASSEGPGSGANVLTF	TGTGCCAGCAGTGAGGGCCCCGGCTCTGGGGCCAACGTCCTGACTTTC
-	TRBV4-1	TRBJ2-7	-	CASSQGWGETYEQYF	TGCGCCAGCAGCCAAGGGTGGGGGGAAACCTACGAGCAGTACTTC
TRBD2	TRBV6-5	TRBJ2-7	once	CASTGTTPYEQYF	TGTGCCAGCACCGGGACTACCCCCTACGAGCAGTACTTC
TRBD1	TRBV18	TRBJ1-1	-	CASSPGQGLNTEAFF	TGTGCCAGCTCACCGGGACAGGGCTTGAACACTGAAGCTTTCTTT
-	TRBV5-5	TRBJ2-1	-	CASSSGRSYNEQFF	TGTGCCAGCAGTTCAGGCCGCTCCTACAATGAGCAGTTCTTC
TRBD1	TRBV28	TRBJ1-4	-	CASRGRGFEEKLFF	TGTGCCAGCAGGGGCAGGGGGTTTGAGGAAAAACTGTTTTTT
-	TRBV7-2	TRBJ1-6	-	CASSSKNRVLNSPLHF	TGTGCCAGCAGCTCCAAGAACAGGGTTCTTAATTCACCCCTCCACTTT
-	TRBV4-2	TRBJ2-5	-	CASSQDPSPQETQYF	TGTGCCAGCAGCCAAGATCCGAGCCCACAAGAGACCCAGTACTTC
TRBD1	TRBV15	TRBJ1-3	once	CATSRAGGNSGNTIYF	TGTGCCACCAGCAGGGCAGGGGGCAACTCTGGAAACACCATATATTTT
TRBD2	TRBV7-9	TRBJ2-5	-	CASNGGEETQYF	TGTGCCAGCAACGGGGGGGAAGAGACCCAGTACTTC
TRBD2	TRBV7-3	TRBJ2-3	-	CASSPGLATDTQYF	TGTGCCAGCAGCCCCGGACTAGCTACAGATACGCAGTATTTT
-	TRBV27	TRBJ2-1	-	CASSPTPYNEQFF	TGTGCCAGCAGCCCTACCCCGTACAATGAGCAGTTCTTC
-	TRBV3-1/TRBV3-2	TRBJ1-6	-	CASSQDYEPSYNSPLHF	TGTGCCAGCAGCCAAGATTACGAGCCCTCCTATAATTCACCCCTCCACTTT
TRBD1	TRBV4-2	TRBJ1-2	-	CASSHETGTGGFWANYGYTF	TGTGCCAGCAGCCATGAAACGGGGACAGGGGGCTTTTGGGCTAACTATGGCTACACCTTC
-	TRBV10-2	TRBJ2-5	-	CASSEVQLAGLGTQYF	TGCGCCAGCAGTGAAGTACAACTAGCCGGGTTGGGGACCCAGTACTTC
-	TRBV7-2	TRBJ1-3	-	CASSVQGTGNTIYF	TGTGCCAGCAGCGTACAGGGCACTGGAAACACCATATATTTT
-	TRBV18	TRBJ1-1	-	CASSPRDTEAFF	TGTGCCAGCTCACCCCGGGACACTGAAGCTTTCTTT
-	TRBV5-1	TRBJ1-1	once	CASRNTDTEAFF	TGCGCCAGCAGGAATACAGATACTGAAGCTTTCTTT
TRBD2	TRBV7-2	TRBJ2-7	few	CASSTSSGGSYEQYF	TGTGCCAGCAGCACCTCTAGCGGGGGCTCCTACGAGCAGTACTTC
-	TRBV3-1/TRBV3-2	TRBJ2-3	-	CASSPGHLSTDTQYF	TGTGCCAGCAGCCCGGGACACCTTAGCACAGATACGCAGTATTTT